What follows are 13 T cell receptor beta chains derived from one specimen sequenced in a study of T cell repertoires in cytomegalovirus infection. Antigens of these TCRs are unknown. TCRdb independently ran MiXCR on the reads; one entry per CDR3 protein. The profile covers 200,000 to 250,000 distinct CDR3 sequences, with around two fifths appearing a single time and 55% to 70% taken by the ten largest. The sample in question was CD8+ T cells from cultured PBMCs, obtained from culture after CMV antigen stimulation. The receptors stem from a human donor in good health (CMV status not recorded). Some clones in this sample may be carry-over from other donors' samples.

This clonotype was seen a few times. This chain joins TRBV27 and TRBJ2-7, with 10 bases matching TRBD2. This CDR3 is built from 16 residues. The ends lost 2 bases at V and 5 bases at J; junction bases unmatched: 9. CDR1 MNHEY and CDR2 SMNVEV come from the germline V gene (reference sequence). The CDR3 DNA follows: TGTGCCAGCAGTTTAAGGTTTGCTAGCGGGAGAAACGAGCAGTACTTC. It translates to CASSLRFASGRNEQYF.

CDR3 in DNA: TGTGCCAGCAGGGACAGCCCGAACCTCCGGGCTTTCTTT. Translating it yields CASRDSPNLRAFF. The chain has TRBV28 and TRBJ1-1; D might be TRBD1 (6 bases). The CDR3 length is 13 residues. Trimming left V 6 bases short and J 11 bases short, with 19 bases between. Germline V gene lookup returns CDR1 MDHEN and CDR2 SYDVKM.

This clonotype occurred a few times. The chain has TRBV28 and TRBJ2-1; perhaps TRBD2 as D (6 bases). This CDR3 region has 12 residues. V was clipped by 5 bases and J by 8 bases, with 10 bases between them. CDR1 and CDR2 from the germline V gene are MDHEN and SYDVKM. CDR3 in amino acids: CASSRRAYEQFF. Here the CDR3 DNA reads TGTGCCAGCAGTCGGAGGGCCTATGAGCAGTTCTTC.

This clonotype was detected only a few times. The chain is built from TRBV6-2 or TRBV6-3 and TRBJ2-7; D is possibly TRBD2 (5 bases). Germline assignment: CDR1 MNHEY and CDR2 SVGEGT. The CDR3 spans 12 residues. V was clipped by 2 bases and J by 6 bases, with 8 bases between them. The CDR3 loop reads CASSYEGGEQYF. The CDR3 DNA reads TGTGCCAGCAGTTACGAGGGCGGCGAGCAGTACTTC.

This clonotype was seen only a few times. The DNA of the CDR3 is TGTGCCAGCAGCCATGGGGCCCTAAGCTCCTACAATGAGCAGTTCTTC. This codes for CASSHGALSSYNEQFF. V and J are TRBV3-1 and TRBJ2-1, with D perhaps matching TRBD1 (5 bases). The V end lost 3 bases, the J end lost 0 bases, and 12 bases lay between the germline ends. Germline V lookup: CDR1 LGHDT, CDR2 YNNKEL (reference sequence). CDR3 length: 16 amino acids.

The chain combines TRBV7-6 with TRBJ2-5; D possibly corresponds to TRBD2 (6 bases). CDR1 is SGHVS and CDR2 is FNYEAQ in the germline V gene. The CDR3 runs to 14 residues. The ends were cut back, 3 bases at V and 0 bases at J, with 8 bases in the middle. CDR3 protein: CASSFSGYQETQYF. The CDR3, as DNA: TGTGCCAGCAGCTTTAGCGGATACCAAGAGACCCAGTACTTC.

This clonotype came up once. This chain links TRBV30 with TRBJ2-3; D not resolved. Looked up from germline, CDR1 is GTSNPN and CDR2 is SVGIG (reference sequence). This CDR3 region has 12 residues. Deletions cut 1 base from V and 0 bases from J, with 2 bases between. As DNA, the CDR3 is TGTGCCTGGAGTGAGAGCACAGATACGCAGTATTTT. The encoded protein is CAWSESTDTQYF.

A few counts support this clonotype. The chain links TRBV7-4 to TRBJ2-7; either TRBD1 or TRBD2 may fit D (6 bases each). Germline V gene sequence: CDR1 SGHVT, CDR2 SQSDAQ. The V end lost 5 bases, the J end lost 1 base, and 15 bases lay between the germline ends. The CDR3 sequence is 15 residues long. CDR3 nucleotide sequence: TGTGCCAGCAGCGCCGGGACTCAGGGGTCCTACGAGCAGTACTTC. It encodes CASSAGTQGSYEQYF.

CDR3 nucleotides: TGTGCCAGCAGTTTAAGGACAACCTACCCTGGAAACACCATATATTTT. Residues: CASSLRTTYPGNTIYF. The chain combines TRBV28 with TRBJ1-3, with D perhaps matching TRBD1 (5 bases). V was pared by 2 bases and J by 2 bases, with 13 bases between. This CDR3 is built from 16 residues. Germline CDR1 is MDHEN and CDR2 is SYDVKM.

The chain has TRBV11-3 and TRBJ2-1; D is possibly TRBD2 (5 bases). Trimming stripped 5 bases from V and 7 bases from J, with 15 bases between. This CDR3 has 14 amino acids. From germline, CDR1 is SGHNT and CDR2 YENEEA. CDR3 DNA sequence: TGTGCCAGCAGCCCCGACCCACTAGGGAATGAGCAGTTCTTC. Encoded protein: CASSPDPLGNEQFF.

The chain carries TRBV6-5 and TRBJ1-1; D gene unclear. The V and J ends lost 2 bases and 1 base respectively, with 11 bases between them. Per germline, CDR1 MNHEY and CDR2 SVGAGI. There are 15 residues in the CDR3. The CDR3 spells CASSYREGRNTEAFF. In nucleotides, the CDR3 is TGTGCCAGCAGTTACAGGGAGGGTCGGAACACTGAAGCTTTCTTT.

The V call is TRBV11-2, the J call TRBJ1-1; the D is unclear. This CDR3 has 13 residues. Germline V gives CDR1 SGHAT, CDR2 FQNNGV. Between the trimmed V and J ends, which lost 0 bases and 3 bases, there was a span of 5 bases. CDR3 residues: CASSLDIHTEAFF. CDR3 DNA: TGTGCCAGCAGCTTAGATATCCACACTGAAGCTTTCTTT.

This chain links TRBV12-3 or TRBV12-4 with TRBJ2-7, with D unresolved. Trimming took off 3 bases at V and 2 bases at J, with 14 bases between the two ends. CDR3 length: 15 amino acids. The CDR3 sequence: CASSFGQFRPYEQYF. Written as DNA, the CDR3 is TGTGCCAGCAGTTTTGGCCAGTTCAGGCCCTACGAGCAGTACTTC.